The present T cell receptor beta chain was sequenced within a study of post-analysis software for immune sequencing data. The V end lost 6 bases, the J end lost 4 bases, and 6 bases lay between the germline ends. In germline, CDR1 is MNHEY, CDR2 SVGAGI. The length of the CDR3 is 11 residues. Prepared libraries of TCR beta cDNA carried unique molecular identifiers. TCRdb recomputed calls from the PCR reads with MiXCR, one row per CDR3 protein. The sample consists of approximately 350,000 distinct CDR3 sequences, roughly 30% of them appearing once. Study results and limitations: Roughly five TRBV segments, including TRBV5-6, TRBV5-1 and TRBV20-1, were more frequent in patients than controls.

Worth noting for this clonotype: Antigen unknown.

Sequenced material: blood. The chain recombines TRBV6-5 with TRBJ2-5, with D unresolved. The receptor comes from a girl aged 10 to 17 with multiple sclerosis. DNA for the CDR3: TGTGCCAGCAGGACCGGAGAGACCCAGTACTTC. Amino acids: CASRTGETQYF.